This T cell receptor beta chain was profiled in a study of blood T cell repertoires in COVID-19. As for the study in general: T cells, B-cell-depleted T cells, or PBMCs provided the cDNA or gDNA that served as material.

The age range of participants was 18 to 89 years, with residence in about 25 US areas. Researchers sorted participants into cohorts using their self-reported clinical history. This CDR3 has 14 residues. Germline V gene data show CDR1 as LNHDA and CDR2 as SQIVND (reference sequence). The V end lost 4 bases, the J end lost 1 base, and 9 bases lay between the germline ends. Authors' data handling: It was from reference gene primer amplification that nucleated cell counts were estimated. TCRdb's table, derived via immunoSEQ multiplex PCR, lists solely in-frame clones and lacks some. Clonal size and the V and J genes are those of that table, whereas D and trimming came from the DNA. Here the sample spans around 300,000 clones, around 91% being singletons.

This clonotype was sampled from a woman between 18 and 30 years old with acute COVID-19. The sample was PBMCs or T cells enriched from blood (not recorded which). The chain couples TRBV19 to TRBJ2-3; tentatively, D is TRBD1 (6 bases). In nucleotides, the CDR3 is TGTGCCAGTAGTACCAACAGGGGCACAGATACGCAGTATTTT. It yields the protein CASSTNRGTDTQYF.